The 20 T cell receptor beta chains reported below all come from one sample, sequenced in a study of T cell repertoires in cytomegalovirus infection. TCRdb called the reads again in MiXCR, with one record for every CDR3 protein. The table lists approximately 730,000 distinct CDR3 sequences, around 31% of them singletons. These receptors have no known antigen. This material consisted of cultured PBMCs, taken from culture after CMV antigen stimulation. The origin of the receptors is a human donor in good health (CMV status not recorded). Some clones in this sample may be carry-over from other donors' samples.

V gene TRBV10-3 combines with J gene TRBJ1-1, with a tentative D call TRBD1 (6 bases). V dropped 0 bases and J dropped 5 bases, with 13 bases sitting between them. The CDR3 sequence is 15 residues long. Germline CDR1 ENHRY, CDR2 SYGVKD. CDR3: CAISESRGDVTEAFF. CDR3 nucleotides: TGTGCCATCAGTGAGTCCAGGGGAGATGTAACTGAAGCTTTCTTT.

This clonotype appeared a few times. V gene TRBV27 combines with J gene TRBJ1-1; TRBD1 matches at 8 bases. The CDR3 runs to 13 residues. Germline values: CDR1 MNHEY, CDR2 SMNVEV (reference sequence). Trimming at V came to 6 bases and at J to 4 bases, leaving 4 bases not matched to a gene. The CDR3 coding sequence is TGTGCCAGCAGCAAGGGACAGGCCACTGAAGCTTTCTTT. This sequence encodes CASSKGQATEAFF.

The J gene is TRBJ2-1, the V gene TRBV7-9, with 8 bases fitting TRBD1. This CDR3 has 16 residues. Per germline, CDR1 SEHNR and CDR2 FQNEAQ (reference sequence). J gave up 0 bases and V 4 bases, and 5 bases lay outside the gene matches. The CDR3 sequence: CASSSGDRGSYNEQFF. CDR3 nucleotide sequence: TGTGCCAGCAGCTCCGGAGACAGGGGCTCCTACAATGAGCAGTTCTTC.

The table lists this clonotype with many counts. V and J are TRBV7-2 and TRBJ2-5, with D possibly called TRBD1 or TRBD2 (5 bases each). Germline loops: CDR1 SGHTA, CDR2 FQGNSA. Trimming removed 1 base from V and 2 bases from J, with 5 bases in between. The CDR3 length is 13 residues. In DNA, the CDR3 is TGTGCCAGCAGCTTAGGGGGGCAAGAGACCCAGTACTTC. This gives the protein CASSLGGQETQYF.

The sample holds many counts of this clonotype. The V and J genes are TRBV7-2 and TRBJ1-4, with a tentative D call TRBD1 (6 bases). Germline assignment: CDR1 SGHTA and CDR2 FQGNSA. There are 14 residues in the CDR3. V lost 6 bases to trimming and J lost 8 bases, with 16 bases between them. The CDR3 DNA follows: TGTGCCAGCAGGCGAGGGTGGGGGGCGGAAAAACTGTTTTTT. It encodes CASRRGWGAEKLFF.

This chain joins TRBV7-2 and TRBJ2-3; D ambiguous. The CDR3 has 13 residues. Trimming cost V 6 bases and J 0 bases, with 7 bases left between them. In germline, CDR1 is SGHTA, CDR2 FQGNSA. This CDR3 reads CASSIYSTDTQYF. The DNA of the CDR3 is TGTGCCAGCAGTATATACAGCACAGATACGCAGTATTTT.

This chain connects TRBV7-2 to TRBJ2-7, with 9 bases that match TRBD1. The junction had 12 bases not matched to a gene; V was cut back by 2 bases and J by 4 bases. There are 17 residues in the CDR3. Germline loops: CDR1 SGHTA, CDR2 FQGNSA. Here the CDR3 reads CASSLLRSGTGFYEQYF. The CDR3 DNA follows: TGTGCCAGCAGCTTATTACGGAGTGGGACAGGGTTTTACGAGCAGTACTTC.

The chain recombines TRBV20-1 with TRBJ2-5; 7 positions agree with TRBD1. Per the germline V gene, CDR1 is DFQATT and CDR2 is SNEGSKA (reference sequence). The V gene end was trimmed by 6 bases and the J gene end by 5 bases; junction bases not matched to a gene: 6. The CDR3 runs to 12 residues. Here the CDR3 DNA reads TGCAGTGCAACAGGGGCGTCGGAGACCCAGTACTTC. As protein: CSATGASETQYF.

J is TRBJ2-1 and V is TRBV11-2; 10 bases align to TRBD2. Unmatched junction bases numbered 4, after V lost 5 bases and J lost 3 bases. The CDR3 extends over 15 amino acids. Looked up from germline, CDR1 is SGHAT and CDR2 is FQNNGV. The chain's CDR3 is CASSTGLADYNEQFF. CDR3 in DNA: TGTGCCAGCAGCACCGGACTAGCGGACTACAATGAGCAGTTCTTC.

The chain uses TRBV6-2 or TRBV6-3 and TRBJ1-1, with D possibly matching TRBD1 (6 bases). With 7 bases removed from V and 1 base from J, the gap between germline ends came to 10 bases. Germline values: CDR1 MNHEY, CDR2 SVGEGT. This CDR3 region has 13 residues. The CDR3 nucleotides read TGTGCCAGCAACCGGGACAAGAACACTGAAGCTTTCTTT. Its protein is CASNRDKNTEAFF.

J is TRBJ2-7 and V is TRBV5-4, with 7 bases lining up with TRBD2. The CDR3 has 16 amino acids. Germline trimming cut 4 bases from V and 1 base from J; bases unmatched to any gene: 11. CDR1 and CDR2 (germline): SGHNT, YYREEE (reference sequence). This CDR3 reads CASSDVRGGSSYEQYF. The CDR3 bases are TGTGCCAGCAGCGATGTCCGGGGAGGGTCTTCCTACGAGCAGTACTTC.

This sequence joins TRBV5-1 and TRBJ2-7; 8 nucleotides match TRBD2. Germline V gives CDR1 SGHRS, CDR2 YFSETQ. V lost 2 bases, J lost 3 bases, and 13 bases stayed unmatched. The CDR3 sequence is 17 residues long. CDR3: CASSFYPIGRGDYEQYF. The CDR3 bases are TGCGCCAGCAGCTTTTACCCCATTGGGCGGGGGGACTACGAGCAGTACTTC.

At least ten counts were recorded for this clonotype. The rearrangement links TRBV7-2 to TRBJ2-5; D ambiguous. Trimming removed 1 base at V and 5 bases at J, with 14 bases between. The length of the CDR3 is 15 residues. Germline lookup yields CDR1 SGHTA and CDR2 FQGNSA. The CDR3 DNA sequence: TGTGCCAGCAGCTTAGATAGTTTGCTATTGGAGACCCAGTACTTC. This gives the protein CASSLDSLLLETQYF.

The V and J genes are TRBV4-3 and TRBJ2-5; D is possibly TRBD2 (5 bases). V was clipped by 0 bases and J by 5 bases, with 13 bases between them. This CDR3 spans 15 amino acids. Germline loops: CDR1 LGHNA, CDR2 YSLEER. CDR3 protein: CASSQDPAAGETQYF. DNA for the CDR3: TGCGCCAGCAGCCAAGATCCAGCGGCGGGTGAGACCCAGTACTTC.

V gene TRBV6-6 combines with J gene TRBJ2-3; D unclear. Trimming shortened V by 8 bases and J by 6 bases, and 15 bases separated the two germline ends. CDR3 length: 13 residues. The germline CDR1 and CDR2 sequences are MNHNY and SVGAGI (reference sequence). The CDR3 loop reads CASALEWSDTQYF. For the CDR3, the DNA is TGTGCCAGCGCTCTGGAGTGGTCCGATACGCAGTATTTT.

This clonotype was seen a handful of times. V is TRBV11-2 and J is TRBJ2-7, with D hard to call. The V end was cut by 2 bases, the J end by 5 bases, with 16 bases between. The germline V gene encodes CDR1 SGHAT and CDR2 FQNNGV. The CDR3 runs 15 residues. The CDR3 DNA reads TGTGCCAGCAGCTTATTTCTCCTCCCTGGCAACGAGCAGTACTTC. As protein: CASSLFLLPGNEQYF.

This clonotype was seen a handful of times. The rearrangement links TRBV19 to TRBJ1-6; no firm D call. V was cut by 5 bases and J by 5 bases, with 10 bases left in between. Germline V lookup: CDR1 LNHDA, CDR2 SQIVND (reference sequence). The CDR3 is 14 residues long. The CDR3 here is CASSRNNDNSPLHF. Written as DNA, the CDR3 is TGTGCCAGTAGTCGGAACAACGATAATTCACCCCTCCACTTT. Combining the CDR3 with reference TRBV19 and TRBJ1-6 gives the whole variable domain DGGITQSPKYLFRKEGQNVTLSCEQNLNHDAMYWYRQDPGQGLRLIYYSQIVNDFQKGDIAEGYSVSREKKESFPLTVTSAQKNPTAFYLCASSRNNDNSPLHFGNGTRLTVT.

This clonotype was counted many times. This chain uses TRBV7-2 with TRBJ1-6, with D possibly matching TRBD1 (6 bases). This CDR3 is 13 amino acids long. V lost 4 bases and J 10 bases, leaving 11 bases between the germline ends. Germline V gene sequence: CDR1 SGHTA, CDR2 FQGNSA. The CDR3 region has the DNA TGTGCCAGCAGCTCGCTAGGGGGGTCACCCCTCCACTTT. Translated: CASSSLGGSPLHF. Full variable domain (missing parts from reference TRBV7-2 and TRBJ1-6): GAGVSQSPSNKVTEKGKDVELRCDPISGHTALYWYRQSLGQGLEFLIYFQGNSAPDKSGLPSDRFSAERTGGSVSTLTIQRTQQEDSAVYLCASSSLGGSPLHFGNGTRLTVT.

The sample holds many counts of this clonotype. This chain connects TRBV7-2 to TRBJ2-7; D is ambiguous. In germline, CDR1 is SGHTA, CDR2 FQGNSA. This CDR3 is built from 13 residues. The ends were cut back, 4 bases at V and 4 bases at J, with 11 bases in the middle. The CDR3 spells CASSSRPGYEQYF. The CDR3 bases are TGTGCCAGCAGCTCGCGACCGGGTTACGAGCAGTACTTC.

The rearrangement joins TRBV11-2 to TRBJ2-3, with D perhaps given as TRBD1 or TRBD2 (5 bases each). The ends were cut back, 4 bases at V and 4 bases at J, with 21 bases in the middle. From germline, CDR1 is SGHAT and CDR2 FQNNGV. This CDR3 has 17 amino acids. The CDR3 DNA sequence: TGTGCCAGCAGCTCCCTCGGGACGCCGGCCGGGGCAGATACGCAGTATTTT. This gives the protein CASSSLGTPAGADTQYF.